This T cell receptor (beta chain) is drawn from a study of regulatory T cells in long-lasting Graves disease. Germline V gene lookup returns CDR1 SGHTA and CDR2 FQGNSA. V shed 4 bases and J shed 1 base, with 19 bases lying between them. The CDR3 covers 17 residues. Sample time point: newly diagnosed GD, antithyroid drugs for less than 3 months. Extracted PBMC RNA gave rise to the TCR library. The TCR beta library used iRepertoire HTBI primers with Arm-PCR amplification of CDR3. Original handling: The samples yielded approximately 62 TRBV and roughly 15 TRBJ segments. Each CDR3 protein gets one entry after TCRdb re-called the multiplex PCR reads with MiXCR. The V and J calls come from TCRdb's annotation, not from the publication. The sample holds about 240,000 distinct CDR3 sequences, 20% seen once. This clonotype was detected many times. Its antigen remains unknown. Study findings and constraints: Persistent disease preferred TRBV28, TRBJ1-2 and TRBJ2-5. With a small sample size, accuracy may have been reduced. Analysis covered peripheral blood alone, not thyroid tissue.

The gene calls are TRBV7-2 and TRBJ1-1; D uncertain. The sample was peripheral blood mononuclear cells (PBMCs), taken at new diagnosis, from a patient treated with antithyroid drugs. This clonotype originated in a female donor with Graves disease. Written as DNA, the CDR3 is TGTGCCAGCAGCTCCCACCATTCGGGCAGAAAGAACACTGAAGCTTTCTTT. Translating it yields CASSSHHSGRKNTEAFF.